This T cell receptor (beta chain) was documented in a study of beta chain features in type 1 diabetes. Findings of the study overall: There was a moderate but significant shortening of TCRB CDR3s in all four CD4+ subsets of Type 1 diabetes patients.

Reverse transcription of all isolated RNA meant that expressed TCRB transcripts were sequenced. Sequenced by immunoSEQ multiplex PCR; TCRdb stores in-frame clones only, minus some. Among more than 300,000 clones listed, roughly 15% were seen once. CD45RO/CCR7/CD25/CD127/CD95/CD27 sorting isolated CD4+ naive, central memory, regulatory and stem cell-like memory cells. The CDR3 runs 13 residues. The V and J ends lost 4 bases and 4 bases respectively, with 11 bases between them. Germline CDR1 SQVTM, CDR2 ANQGSEA. To note about this clone: No antigen is known for it.

The clonotype originates from a woman aged 18-30 years in good health. The chain combines TRBV29-1 with TRBJ1-3; D is possibly TRBD1 (6 bases). Sequenced material: naive CD4+ T cells from blood. Here the CDR3 DNA reads TGCAGCGTTGTGTGGGGGCTCGGAAACACCATATATTTT. Its protein product is CSVVWGLGNTIYF.